A selection of T cell receptor beta chains follows, all from one sample in a study of identical twins. TCRdb itself ran the 5' RACE reads through MiXCR, one entry per CDR3 protein. The sample yields 500,000 to 650,000 distinct CDR3 sequences, about 7% seen once. The data also belong to a second study, concerning yellow fever vaccine responses in identical twins.

The sequencing sample was made of PBMCs. The receptor source for this set is a young woman in good health. CDR3s include the opening cysteine and the closing phenylalanine or tryptophan. D genes are given only for firm matches. Not every row has a clone size; where given, it reads once, few, many or a size class.

J | D | V | size | CDR3 | DNA
TRBJ2-5 | TRBD2 | TRBV11-3 | NA | CASSLRRPSGMETQYF | TGTGCCAGCAGCTTGAGGAGGCCTAGCGGGATGGAGACCCAGTACTTC
TRBJ2-5 | NA | TRBV5-1 | NA | CASSLERLAETQYF | TGCGCCAGCAGCTTGGAGAGGCTAGCGGAGACCCAGTACTTC
TRBJ2-4 | TRBD2 | TRBV7-8 | NA | CASSSGGRVSDIQYF | TGTGCCAGCAGCTCGGGGGGGAGGGTCTCGGACATTCAGTACTTC
TRBJ1-5 | NA | TRBV6-1 | few | CASSNTGYYSNQPQHF | TGTGCCAGCAGTAATACAGGGTATTATAGCAATCAGCCCCAGCATTTT
TRBJ2-1 | NA | TRBV20-1 | NA | CSARGWGALSSYNEQFF | TGCAGTGCAAGGGGGTGGGGGGCCTTAAGCTCCTACAATGAGCAGTTCTTC
TRBJ2-5 | NA | TRBV11-2 | many | CASSLSGGWETQYF | TGTGCCAGCAGCTTATCCGGGGGCTGGGAGACCCAGTACTTC
TRBJ2-7 | NA | TRBV6-2/TRBV6-3 | NA | CASSYSVIHEQYF | TGTGCCAGCAGCTACTCCGTGATACACGAGCAGTACTTC
TRBJ1-5 | NA | TRBV19 | many | CASSRDNSNQPQHF | TGTGCCAGTAGTAGGGATAATAGCAATCAGCCCCAGCATTTT
TRBJ2-1 | NA | TRBV5-1 | many | CASSPRVGSFNEQFF | TGCGCCAGCAGCCCCAGGGTAGGGTCGTTCAATGAGCAGTTCTTC
TRBJ2-1 | TRBD2 | TRBV9 | NA | CASSLAGVPEQFF | TGTGCCAGCTCCCTAGCGGGAGTCCCCGAGCAGTTCTTC
TRBJ2-3 | NA | TRBV29-1 | many | CSAQGGNTDTQYF | TGCAGCGCCCAGGGGGGGAACACAGATACGCAGTATTTT
TRBJ2-5 | NA | TRBV7-8 | NA | CASSLSTVQETQYF | TGTGCCAGCAGCTTGTCGACAGTCCAAGAGACCCAGTACTTC
TRBJ2-1 | NA | TRBV12-3/TRBV12-4 | few | CASSLTAFYNEQFF | TGTGCCAGCAGTTTAACCGCATTCTACAATGAGCAGTTCTTC
TRBJ1-1 | NA | TRBV7-9 | few | CASSSQGRGPNTEAFF | TGTGCCAGCAGCTCTCAAGGGCGGGGGCCGAACACTGAAGCTTTCTTT
TRBJ2-5 | NA | TRBV6-5 | many | CASGGIQETQYF | TGTGCCAGCGGGGGGATTCAAGAGACCCAGTACTTC
TRBJ2-5 | NA | TRBV27 | many | CASRAQQTLPETQYF | TGTGCCAGCAGGGCCCAACAGACCCTCCCAGAGACCCAGTACTTC
TRBJ2-1 | TRBD2 | TRBV15 | NA | CATSRDGDLAAPYNEQFF | TGTGCCACCAGCAGAGATGGGGACCTAGCGGCGCCTTACAATGAGCAGTTCTTC
TRBJ2-2 | NA | TRBV12-3/TRBV12-4 | NA | CASSLVRLAGRIGELFF | TGTGCCAGCAGTTTAGTTAGGTTGGCAGGTCGGATCGGGGAGCTGTTTTTT